These 8 T cell receptor beta chains came from one sample sequenced in a study of human T cells and chemical hapten exposure. Time point in this sample: patch test 3, about 24 weeks after DPC sensitization. As for treatment: therapeutic diphenylcyclopropenone sensitization with weekly scalp DPC. Each CDR3 protein is one row after TCRdb ran MiXCR on the RACE reads. The profile shows 100,000 to 150,000 distinct CDR3 sequences, over 9% of them singletons. The source material was whole blood, sampled in connection with sensitization to the hapten diphenylcyclopropenone (DPC). These TCRs come from a woman between 50 and 59 years old with alopecia areata. Some clones in this sample may be carry-over from other donors' samples.

The rearrangement joins TRBV2 to TRBJ2-1; D may match TRBD1 or TRBD2 (6 bases each). The V end lost 6 bases, the J end lost 6 bases, and 15 bases lay between the germline ends. The germline CDR1 and CDR2 sequences are SNHLY and FYNNEI. The length of the CDR3 is 14 residues. The CDR3 is CASSSQRGANEQFF. DNA for the CDR3: TGTGCCAGCAGCTCCCAGAGGGGGGCCAATGAGCAGTTCTTC.

The chain carries TRBV5-8 and TRBJ1-5; D may be TRBD1 (5 bases). The ends were cut back, 4 bases at V and 4 bases at J, with 12 bases in the middle. Germline V gene data show CDR1 as SGHTS and CDR2 as YDEGEE. This CDR3 has 14 amino acids. The CDR3 is CASSRGFRNQPQHF. As DNA, the CDR3 is TGTGCCAGCAGCAGGGGATTCAGGAATCAGCCCCAGCATTTT.

The rearrangement joins TRBV29-1 to TRBJ1-3; D unclear. Germline values: CDR1 SQVTM, CDR2 ANQGSEA. This CDR3 has 15 amino acids. V was shortened by 3 bases and J by 0 bases, with 12 bases between the two germline ends. CDR3 sequence reads: CSVDVRANSGNTIYF. The CDR3 coding sequence is TGCAGCGTTGATGTACGGGCTAACTCTGGAAACACCATATATTTT. Looking up the rest from reference TRBV29-1 and TRBJ1-3 gives the full variable domain: SAVISQKPSRDICQRGTSLTIQCQVDSQVTMMFWYRQQPGQSLTLIATANQGSEATYESGFVIDKFPISRPNLTFSTLTVSNMSPEDSSIYLCSVDVRANSGNTIYFGEGSWLTVV.

The CDR3 sequence: CASSYSLAGADEQFF. CDR3 DNA: TGTGCCAGCAGTTACTCACTAGCGGGAGCCGATGAGCAGTTCTTC. This rearrangement joins TRBV6-2 or TRBV6-3 to TRBJ2-1, with TRBD2 matching 11 bases. The CDR3 spans 15 residues. The germline V gene has CDR1 MNHEY and CDR2 SVGEGT. After removal of 0 bases from V and 8 bases from J, the junction contained 3 bases not matched to a gene.

The table lists this clonotype with a few counts. This chain connects TRBV29-1 to TRBJ2-7; TRBD1 agrees at 12 bases. The germline CDR1 and CDR2 sequences are SQVTM and ANQGSEA. The length of the CDR3 is 14 residues. V shed 4 bases and J 6 bases; nucleotides not matched to a gene: 7. CDR3 amino acids: CSVAGDRGRVEQYF. The DNA of the CDR3 is TGCAGCGTTGCCGGGGACAGGGGGCGGGTCGAGCAGTACTTC.

The chain recombines TRBV3-1 with TRBJ2-5; no reliable D call. The CDR3 has 17 residues. V was shortened by 4 bases and J by 8 bases, with 26 bases between the two germline ends. The germline gives CDR1 LGHDT, CDR2 YNNKEL (reference sequence). The CDR3 nucleotides read TGTGCCAGCAGCCCAAGCATGGTATCGGCTTTATCGGAAACCCAGTACTTC. It codes for CASSPSMVSALSETQYF.

This clonotype has a count of ten or more. The chain recombines TRBV21-1 with TRBJ2-4; the DNA was not compared with TRBD1, the D call given in the table. TRBV21-1 constitutes a pseudogene. The CDR3 spans 15 residues. The CDR3 DNA is TGTGCCAGCAGCAAAGCGGGCAGGGGCAAAAACATTCAGTACTTC. Translated: CASSKAGRGKNIQYF.

This clonotype was counted many times. The V gene is TRBV6-2 or TRBV6-3, the J gene TRBJ2-2; 8 nucleotides line up with TRBD2. Germline V gives CDR1 MNHEY, CDR2 SVGEGT. V shed 7 bases and J 4 bases; nucleotides not matched to a gene: 11. This CDR3 has 16 amino acids. DNA for the CDR3: TGTGCCAGCATTCACAGCGGGAGCGGGAGCACCGGGGAGCTGTTTTTT. It translates to CASIHSGSGSTGELFF.